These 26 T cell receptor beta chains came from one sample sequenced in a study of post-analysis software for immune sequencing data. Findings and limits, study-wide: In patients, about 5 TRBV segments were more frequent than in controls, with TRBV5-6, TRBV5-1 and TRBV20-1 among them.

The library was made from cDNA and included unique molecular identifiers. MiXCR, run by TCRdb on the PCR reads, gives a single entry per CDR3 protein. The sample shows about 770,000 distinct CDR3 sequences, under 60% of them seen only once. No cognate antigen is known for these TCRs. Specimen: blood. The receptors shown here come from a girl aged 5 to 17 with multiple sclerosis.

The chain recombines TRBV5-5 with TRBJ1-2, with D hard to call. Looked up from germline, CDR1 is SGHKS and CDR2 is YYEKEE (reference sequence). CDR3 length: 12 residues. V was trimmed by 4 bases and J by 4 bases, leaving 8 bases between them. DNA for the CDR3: TGTGCCAGCAGCCCCGAGGGCTATGGCTACACCTTC. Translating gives CASSPEGYGYTF.

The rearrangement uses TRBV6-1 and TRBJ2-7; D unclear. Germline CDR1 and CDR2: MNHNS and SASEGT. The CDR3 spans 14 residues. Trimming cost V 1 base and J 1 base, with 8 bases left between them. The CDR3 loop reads CASSEVWVSYEQYF. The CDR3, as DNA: TGTGCCAGCAGTGAAGTTTGGGTATCCTACGAGCAGTACTTC.

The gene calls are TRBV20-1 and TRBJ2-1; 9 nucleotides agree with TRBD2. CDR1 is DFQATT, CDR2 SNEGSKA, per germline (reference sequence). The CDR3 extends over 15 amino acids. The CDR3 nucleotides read TGCAGCTTCGGGGCTGGTAGCGGGAGAAAAGATGAGCAGTTCTTC. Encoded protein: CSFGAGSGRKDEQFF.

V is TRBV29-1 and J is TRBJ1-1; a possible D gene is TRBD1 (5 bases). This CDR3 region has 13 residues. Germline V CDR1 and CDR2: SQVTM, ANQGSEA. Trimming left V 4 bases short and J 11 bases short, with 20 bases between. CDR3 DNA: TGCAGCGTTGTGGGCAGCCAGGGAAAGGGCGCTTTCTTT. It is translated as CSVVGSQGKGAFF.

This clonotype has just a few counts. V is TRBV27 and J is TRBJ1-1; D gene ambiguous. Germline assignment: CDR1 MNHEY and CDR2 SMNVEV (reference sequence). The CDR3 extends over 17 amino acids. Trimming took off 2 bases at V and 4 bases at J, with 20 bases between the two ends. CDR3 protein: CASSLNPTLWRGTEAFF. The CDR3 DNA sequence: TGTGCCAGCAGTTTAAACCCCACTCTTTGGCGGGGCACTGAAGCTTTCTTT.

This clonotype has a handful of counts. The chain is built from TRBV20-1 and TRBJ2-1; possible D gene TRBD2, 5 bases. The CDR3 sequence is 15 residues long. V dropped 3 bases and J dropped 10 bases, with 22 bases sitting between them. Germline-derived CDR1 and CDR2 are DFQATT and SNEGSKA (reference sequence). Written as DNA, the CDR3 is TGCAGTGCTAGTCGGGAAGGGCACCTCCAGGACGAGCAGTTCTTC. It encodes CSASREGHLQDEQFF.

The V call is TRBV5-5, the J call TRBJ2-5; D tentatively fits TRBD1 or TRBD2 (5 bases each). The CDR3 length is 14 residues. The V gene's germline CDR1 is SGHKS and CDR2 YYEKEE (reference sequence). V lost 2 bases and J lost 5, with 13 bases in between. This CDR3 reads CASSLEWGRETQYF. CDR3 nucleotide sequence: TGTGCCAGCAGCTTAGAATGGGGACGGGAGACCCAGTACTTC.

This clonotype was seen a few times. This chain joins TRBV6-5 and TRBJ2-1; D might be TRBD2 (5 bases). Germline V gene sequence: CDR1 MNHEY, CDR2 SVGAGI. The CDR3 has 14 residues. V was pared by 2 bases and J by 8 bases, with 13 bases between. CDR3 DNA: TGTGCCAGCAGTTACGAGCGGTCGGGGTATGAGCAGTTCTTC. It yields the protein CASSYERSGYEQFF.

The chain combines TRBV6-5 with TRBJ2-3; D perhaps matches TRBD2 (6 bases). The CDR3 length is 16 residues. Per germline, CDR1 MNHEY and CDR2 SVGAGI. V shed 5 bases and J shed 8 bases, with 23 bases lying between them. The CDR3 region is CASSPVAQEGIVTQYF. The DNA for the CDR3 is TGTGCCAGCAGTCCCGTAGCTCAGGAGGGCATAGTTACGCAGTATTTT.

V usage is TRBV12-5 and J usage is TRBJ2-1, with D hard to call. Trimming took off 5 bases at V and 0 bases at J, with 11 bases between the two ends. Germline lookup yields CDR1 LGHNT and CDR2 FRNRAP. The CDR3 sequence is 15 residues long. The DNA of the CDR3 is TGTGCTAGTGGTCCTTACAAGAGCTCCTACAATGAGCAGTTCTTC. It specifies CASGPYKSSYNEQFF.

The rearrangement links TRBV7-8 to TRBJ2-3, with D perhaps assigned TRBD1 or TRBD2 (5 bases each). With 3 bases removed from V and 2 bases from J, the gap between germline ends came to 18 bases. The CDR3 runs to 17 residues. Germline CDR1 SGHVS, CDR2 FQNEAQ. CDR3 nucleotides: TGTGCCAGCAGCTTTTTACGTTTTGTGGGACCCACAGATACGCAGTATTTT. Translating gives CASSFLRFVGPTDTQYF.

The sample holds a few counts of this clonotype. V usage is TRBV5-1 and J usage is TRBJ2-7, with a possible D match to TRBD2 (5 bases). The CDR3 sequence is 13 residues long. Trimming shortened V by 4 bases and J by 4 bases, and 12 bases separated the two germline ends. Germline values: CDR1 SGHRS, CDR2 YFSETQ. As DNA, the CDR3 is TGCGCCAGCAGCCCCCCGGGAAGGTACGAGCAGTACTTC. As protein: CASSPPGRYEQYF.

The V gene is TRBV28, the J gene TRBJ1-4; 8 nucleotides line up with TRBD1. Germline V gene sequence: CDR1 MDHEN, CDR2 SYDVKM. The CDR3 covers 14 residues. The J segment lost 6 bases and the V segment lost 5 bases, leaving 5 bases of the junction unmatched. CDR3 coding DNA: TGTGCCAGCAGTCCCCGGACAGGGTATGAAAAACTGTTTTTT. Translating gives CASSPRTGYEKLFF.

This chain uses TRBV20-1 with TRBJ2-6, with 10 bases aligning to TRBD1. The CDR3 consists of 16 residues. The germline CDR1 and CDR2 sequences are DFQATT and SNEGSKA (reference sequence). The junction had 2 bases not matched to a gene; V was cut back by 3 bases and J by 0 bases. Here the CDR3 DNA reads TGCAGTGCTAGGACAGGGGGCCGCTCTGGGGCCAACGTCCTGACTTTC. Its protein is CSARTGGRSGANVLTF.

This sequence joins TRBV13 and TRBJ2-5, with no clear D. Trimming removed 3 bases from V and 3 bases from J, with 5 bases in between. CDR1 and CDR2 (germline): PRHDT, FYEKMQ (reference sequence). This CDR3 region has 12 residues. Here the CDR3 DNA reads TGTGCCAGCAGCTTCTTAGAAGAGACCCAGTACTTC. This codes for CASSFLEETQYF.

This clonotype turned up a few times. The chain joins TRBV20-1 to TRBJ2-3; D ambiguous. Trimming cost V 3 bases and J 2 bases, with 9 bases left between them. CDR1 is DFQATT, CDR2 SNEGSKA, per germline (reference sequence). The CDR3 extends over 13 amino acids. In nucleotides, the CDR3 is TGCAGTGCTAGTTATCTAGACACAGATACGCAGTATTTT. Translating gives CSASYLDTDTQYF.

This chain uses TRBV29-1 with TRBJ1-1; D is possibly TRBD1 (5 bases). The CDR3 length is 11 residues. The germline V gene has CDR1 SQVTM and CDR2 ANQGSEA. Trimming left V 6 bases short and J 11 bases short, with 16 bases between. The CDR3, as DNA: TGCAGCGTCCAAACCGGGGGGAGGGCTTTCTTT. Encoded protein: CSVQTGGRAFF.

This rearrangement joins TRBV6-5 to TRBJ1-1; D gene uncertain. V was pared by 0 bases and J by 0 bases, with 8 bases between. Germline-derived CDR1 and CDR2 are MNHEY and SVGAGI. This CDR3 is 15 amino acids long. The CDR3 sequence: CASSYSRTLNTEAFF. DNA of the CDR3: TGTGCCAGCAGTTACTCGAGGACCTTGAACACTGAAGCTTTCTTT.

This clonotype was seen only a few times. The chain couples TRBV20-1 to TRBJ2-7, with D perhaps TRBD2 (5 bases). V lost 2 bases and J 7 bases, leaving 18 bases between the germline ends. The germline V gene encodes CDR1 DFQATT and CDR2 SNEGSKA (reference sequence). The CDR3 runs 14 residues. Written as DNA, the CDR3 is TGCAGTGCTAGACTACCCCGGGCCTCGGGAGAGCAGTACTTC. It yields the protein CSARLPRASGEQYF.

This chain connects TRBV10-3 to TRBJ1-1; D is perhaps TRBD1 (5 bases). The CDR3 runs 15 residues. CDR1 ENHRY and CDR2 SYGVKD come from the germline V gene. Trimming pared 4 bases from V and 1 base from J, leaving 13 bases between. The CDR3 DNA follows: TGTGCCATCAGTGTGGGGGGGAGGGGGAACACTGAAGCTTTCTTT. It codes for CAISVGGRGNTEAFF.

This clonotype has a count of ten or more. CDR3 DNA sequence: TGTGCCAGCAGCCAAGTGCCCCAGGGGACGCGGGCCAACGTCCTGACTTTC. Translation gives CASSQVPQGTRANVLTF. The V gene is TRBV4-2, the J gene TRBJ2-6, with D possibly TRBD1 on 6 matching bases. The V end lost 1 base, the J end lost 5 bases, and 15 bases lay between the germline ends. This CDR3 is built from 17 residues. Germline values: CDR1 LGHNA, CDR2 YNFKEQ.

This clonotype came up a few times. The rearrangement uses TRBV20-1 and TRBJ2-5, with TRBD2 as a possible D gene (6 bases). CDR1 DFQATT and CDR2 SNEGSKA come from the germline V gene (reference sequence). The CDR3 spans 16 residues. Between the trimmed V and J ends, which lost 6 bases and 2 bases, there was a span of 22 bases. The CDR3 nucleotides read TGCAGTGCCAATCAGCGGGCGGCAGGAGTACAAGAGACCCAGTACTTC. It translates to CSANQRAAGVQETQYF.

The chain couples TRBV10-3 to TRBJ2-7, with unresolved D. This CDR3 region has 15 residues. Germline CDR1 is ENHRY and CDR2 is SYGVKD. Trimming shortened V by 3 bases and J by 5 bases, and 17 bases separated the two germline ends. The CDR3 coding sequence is TGTGCCATCAGTGATCCGAACCCTAAATGGCACGAGCAGTACTTC. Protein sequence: CAISDPNPKWHEQYF.

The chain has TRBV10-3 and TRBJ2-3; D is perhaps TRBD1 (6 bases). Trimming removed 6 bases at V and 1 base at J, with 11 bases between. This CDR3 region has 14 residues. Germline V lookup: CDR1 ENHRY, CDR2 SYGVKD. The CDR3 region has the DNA TGTGCCATCAGGGACCCAGGGGGCACAGATACGCAGTATTTT. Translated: CAIRDPGGTDTQYF.

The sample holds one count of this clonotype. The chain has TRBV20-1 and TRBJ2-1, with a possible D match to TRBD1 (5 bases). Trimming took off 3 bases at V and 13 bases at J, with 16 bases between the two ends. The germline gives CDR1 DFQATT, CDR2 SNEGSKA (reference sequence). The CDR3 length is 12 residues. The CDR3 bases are TGCAGTGCTAGGTCCGGGCAGGGTGGTCAGTTCTTC. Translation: CSARSGQGGQFF.

Here the CDR3 reads CASSSTGRHGYTF. In DNA form, the CDR3 reads TGTGCCAGCAGCTCGACAGGGAGGCATGGCTACACCTTC. The chain links TRBV7-9 to TRBJ1-2, with 7 bases identical to TRBD1. After removal of 4 bases from V and 6 bases from J, the junction contained 5 bases not matched to a gene. Germline loops: CDR1 SEHNR, CDR2 FQNEAQ (reference sequence). This CDR3 comprises 13 residues.